Detailed here is one TCR beta chain. Its antigen is not known. Germline CDR1 reads DFQATT; CDR2 reads SNEGSKA (reference sequence). V was clipped by 6 bases and J by 4 bases; unmatched bases: 17. This CDR3 region has 16 residues. This sample is drawn from a study of T cells in Graves' hyperthyroidism and ophthalmopathy. Broader study findings: Classification by a 13 V-J model distinguished ophthalmopathy from stable hyperthyroidism. Most thyroid clonotypes with frequency above 0.001 were detected in blood.

Diagnoses rested on clinical symptoms, serum thyroxine and TRAb, thyroid ultrasound and orbital computed tomography. The PBMCs were taken from around 10 ml of fresh peripheral blood. Amplification targeted TCR beta CDR3 regions from RNA transcripts. An initial round of RT-PCR targeting the TCR CDR3 relied on the HTBI primer set. TCRdb re-analysed the multiplex PCR reads in MiXCR, keeping a single row per CDR3 protein. The profile shows approximately 400,000 distinct CDR3 sequences, less than 20% of them singletons. The sample taken for sequencing was blood. This TCR was sampled from a woman between 18 and 29 years old with Graves' hyperthyroidism that later progressed to Graves' ophthalmopathy. The V gene is TRBV20-1, the J gene TRBJ2-7; 8 bases match TRBD2. The CDR3 is CSAPPLPGLGVYEQYF. The CDR3 nucleotides read TGCAGTGCGCCACCTTTACCGGGACTAGGAGTTTACGAGCAGTACTTC.